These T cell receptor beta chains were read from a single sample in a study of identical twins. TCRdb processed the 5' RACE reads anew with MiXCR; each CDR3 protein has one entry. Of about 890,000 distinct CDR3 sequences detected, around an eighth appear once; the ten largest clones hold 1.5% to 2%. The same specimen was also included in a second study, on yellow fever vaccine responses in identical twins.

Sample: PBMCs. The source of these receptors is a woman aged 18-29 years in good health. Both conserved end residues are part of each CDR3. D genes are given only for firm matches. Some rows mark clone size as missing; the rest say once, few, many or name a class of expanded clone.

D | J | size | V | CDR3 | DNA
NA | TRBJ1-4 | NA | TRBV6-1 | CASTQLTTNEKLFF | TGTGCCAGCACCCAGCTCACGACTAATGAAAAACTGTTTTTT
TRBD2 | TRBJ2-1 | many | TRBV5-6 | CASSLFSGRTNNEQFF | TGTGCCAGCAGCTTGTTTAGCGGGAGGACGAACAATGAGCAGTTCTTC
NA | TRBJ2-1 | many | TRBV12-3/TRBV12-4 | CASRPTGSGEQFF | TGTGCCAGCAGGCCTACGGGCTCCGGTGAGCAGTTCTTC
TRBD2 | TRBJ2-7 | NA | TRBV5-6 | CASSFGTSGRSNDEQYF | TGTGCCAGCAGCTTCGGGACTAGCGGGAGAAGTAACGACGAGCAGTACTTC
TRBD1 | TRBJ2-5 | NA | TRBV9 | CASSVDSRGTGEETQYF | TGTGCCAGCAGCGTAGATTCACGCGGGACAGGAGAAGAGACCCAGTACTTC
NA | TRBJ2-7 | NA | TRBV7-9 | CASSGIHYEQYF | TGTGCCAGCAGCGGGATACACTACGAGCAGTACTTC
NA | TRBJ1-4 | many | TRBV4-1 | CASSQGERELFF | TGCGCCAGCAGCCAAGGGGAGAGGGAACTGTTTTTT
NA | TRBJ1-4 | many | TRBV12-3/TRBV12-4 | CASRTSDGPLFF | TGTGCCAGCAGAACCTCCGATGGACCTTTGTTTTTT
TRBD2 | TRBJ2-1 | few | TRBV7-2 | CASSQGGLAGGYNEQFF | TGTGCCAGCAGCCAAGGGGGACTAGCGGGAGGGTACAATGAGCAGTTCTTC
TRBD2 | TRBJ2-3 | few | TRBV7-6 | CASSLDGLAGGRGTDTQYF | TGTGCCAGCAGCTTAGACGGACTAGCGGGGGGGCGAGGCACAGATACGCAGTATTTT
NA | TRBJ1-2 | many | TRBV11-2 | CASSSTDSLYGYTF | TGTGCCAGCAGCAGTACGGACAGTCTCTATGGCTACACCTTC
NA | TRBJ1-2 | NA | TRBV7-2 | CASSSPRRYGYTF | TGTGCCAGCAGCTCCCCCCGGCGCTATGGCTACACCTTC
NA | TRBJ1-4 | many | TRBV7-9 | CASSRNLDGLTNEKLFF | TGTGCCAGCAGCCGTAATTTGGACGGACTGACTAATGAAAAACTGTTTTTT
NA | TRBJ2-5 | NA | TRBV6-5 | CGGQGTETQYF | TGTGGGGGGCAGGGAACAGAGACCCAGTACTTC
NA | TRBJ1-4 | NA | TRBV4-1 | CASSQRRWRVTNEKLFF | TGCGCCAGCAGCCAACGGCGGTGGAGGGTAACTAATGAAAAACTGTTTTTT
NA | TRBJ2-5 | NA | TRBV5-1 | CASSLLEPNLETQYF | TGCGCCAGCAGCTTGCTTGAACCAAACCTAGAGACCCAGTACTTC
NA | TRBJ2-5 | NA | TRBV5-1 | CASSPQGIQETQYF | TGCGCCAGCAGCCCGCAGGGAATCCAAGAGACCCAGTACTTC
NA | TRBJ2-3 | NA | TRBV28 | CASSPPLTRSTDTQYF | TGTGCCAGCAGTCCACCCCTGACTAGGAGCACAGATACGCAGTATTTT
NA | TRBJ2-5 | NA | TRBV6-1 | CASSELARETQYF | TGTGCCAGCAGTGAGCTAGCGCGAGAGACCCAGTACTTC
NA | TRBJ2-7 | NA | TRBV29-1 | CSVEGETGESYEQYF | TGCAGCGTTGAAGGGGAGACGGGGGAAAGCTACGAGCAGTACTTC
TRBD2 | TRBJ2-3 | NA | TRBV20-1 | CSARFQGLAGGPVADTQYF | TGCAGTGCTAGATTCCAAGGGCTAGCGGGAGGGCCCGTGGCAGATACGCAGTATTTT
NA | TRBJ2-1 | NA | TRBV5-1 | CASSSTTRSNEQFF | TGCGCCAGCAGCTCTACTACTAGGTCCAATGAGCAGTTCTTC
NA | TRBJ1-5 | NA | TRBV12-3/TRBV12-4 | CASSSTVYSNQPQHF | TGTGCCAGCAGTTCGACAGTCTATAGCAATCAGCCCCAGCATTTT
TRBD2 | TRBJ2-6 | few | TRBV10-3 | CAISEWVAGGSGANVLTF | TGTGCCATCAGTGAATGGGTAGCGGGAGGGTCTGGGGCCAACGTCCTGACTTTC
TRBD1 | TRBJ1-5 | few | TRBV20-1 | CSAGQGTSVRNQPQHF | TGCAGTGCTGGACAGGGGACGAGTGTGCGCAATCAGCCCCAGCATTTT
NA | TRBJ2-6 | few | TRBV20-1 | CSARKFEGGANVLTF | TGCAGTGCTAGGAAATTTGAGGGCGGGGCCAACGTCCTGACTTTC
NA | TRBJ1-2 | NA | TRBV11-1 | CASSFGEESGYTF | TGTGCCAGCAGCTTCGGGGAAGAGAGTGGCTACACCTTC
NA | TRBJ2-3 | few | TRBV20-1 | CSARIGGSTDTQYF | TGCAGTGCTAGGATAGGGGGGAGCACAGATACGCAGTATTTT
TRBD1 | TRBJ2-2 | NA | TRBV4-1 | CASSHVDRGGGELFF | TGCGCCAGCAGCCATGTGGACAGGGGGGGCGGGGAGCTGTTTTTT
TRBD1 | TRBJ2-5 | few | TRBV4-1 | CASSPPWDSKETQYF | TGCGCCAGCAGCCCGCCTTGGGACAGTAAAGAGACCCAGTACTTC
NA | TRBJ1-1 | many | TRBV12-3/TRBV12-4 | CASSFRTPNTEAFF | TGTGCCAGCAGTTTCCGGACACCGAACACTGAAGCTTTCTTT
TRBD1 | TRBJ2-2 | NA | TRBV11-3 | CASSLNDRAPGELFF | TGTGCCAGCAGCCTAAACGACAGGGCCCCCGGGGAGCTGTTTTTT
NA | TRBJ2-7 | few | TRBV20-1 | CSARDQGVWSYEQYF | TGCAGTGCTAGAGATCAAGGGGTTTGGTCCTACGAGCAGTACTTC
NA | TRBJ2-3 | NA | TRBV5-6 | CASSPRQGIGQYF | TGTGCCAGCAGCCCCCGGCAGGGGATAGGGCAGTATTTT
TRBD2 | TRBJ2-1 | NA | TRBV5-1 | CASKTSGSYNEQFF | TGCGCCAGCAAGACTAGCGGGAGTTACAATGAGCAGTTCTTC
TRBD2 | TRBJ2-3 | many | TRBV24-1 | CATSDLAGSTDTQYF | TGTGCCACCAGTGATCTAGCGGGGAGCACAGATACGCAGTATTTT
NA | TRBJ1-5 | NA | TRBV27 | CASSLNGGGPQHF | TGTGCCAGCAGTCTCAACGGGGGGGGGCCCCAGCATTTT
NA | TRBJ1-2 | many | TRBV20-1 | CSARDSWGQGENYGYTF | TGCAGTGCTAGAGATAGTTGGGGGCAGGGTGAAAACTATGGCTACACCTTC
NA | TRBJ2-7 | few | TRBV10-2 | CASSAGRLNYEQYF | TGCGCCAGCAGTGCGGGCAGACTCAACTACGAGCAGTACTTC
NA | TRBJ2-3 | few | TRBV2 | CASNTGQLTTDTQYF | TGTGCCAGCAACACCGGCCAGTTAACCACAGATACGCAGTATTTT
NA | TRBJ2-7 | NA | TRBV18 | CASSPEGSTYEQYF | TGTGCCAGCTCACCAGAGGGTTCAACCTACGAGCAGTACTTC
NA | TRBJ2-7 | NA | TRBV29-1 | CSVDAGLGNEQYF | TGCAGCGTTGATGCGGGATTGGGTAACGAGCAGTACTTC
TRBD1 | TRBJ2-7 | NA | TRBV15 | CATSRGGRQGAHEQYF | TGTGCCACCAGCAGAGGGGGGAGACAGGGGGCCCACGAGCAGTACTTC
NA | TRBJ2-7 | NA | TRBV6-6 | CSTRGRGEYEQYF | TGTTCCACCCGGGGCAGGGGGGAATACGAGCAGTACTTC
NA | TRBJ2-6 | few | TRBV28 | CASSPSLSSGANVLTF | TGTGCCAGCAGCCCCTCACTCTCCTCTGGGGCCAACGTCCTGACTTTC
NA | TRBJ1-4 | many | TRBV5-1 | CASSLSTAAATNEKLFF | TGCGCCAGCAGCCTCTCGACAGCAGCAGCAACTAATGAAAAACTGTTTTTT
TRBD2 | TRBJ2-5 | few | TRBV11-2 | CASSQDKRHGLAGIETQYF | TGTGCCAGCAGCCAAGACAAGAGGCATGGACTAGCGGGGATAGAGACCCAGTACTTC
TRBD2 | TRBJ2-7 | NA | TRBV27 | CASSLSQTRPSGRVHEQYF | TGTGCCAGCAGTTTGTCACAGACTCGTCCTAGCGGGAGGGTCCACGAGCAGTACTTC
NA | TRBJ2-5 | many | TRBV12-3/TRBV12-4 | CASSLRGETQYF | TGTGCCAGCAGCTTAAGGGGGGAGACCCAGTACTTC
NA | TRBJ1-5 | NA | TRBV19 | CASSIERFGQPQHF | TGTGCCAGTAGTATAGAGCGTTTCGGTCAGCCCCAGCATTTT
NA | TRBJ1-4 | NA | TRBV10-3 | CAIGDANEKLFF | TGTGCCATCGGGGATGCGAATGAAAAACTGTTTTTT
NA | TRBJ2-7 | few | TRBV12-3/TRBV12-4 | CASTGPSVSYEQYF | TGTGCCAGCACGGGACCAAGTGTTTCCTACGAGCAGTACTTC
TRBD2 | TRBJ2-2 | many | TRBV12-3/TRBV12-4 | CASSILAGAFTGELFF | TGTGCCAGCAGTATCCTAGCGGGGGCCTTCACCGGGGAGCTGTTTTTT
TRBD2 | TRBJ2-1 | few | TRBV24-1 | CATSGGRAYNEQFF | TGTGCCACCAGTGGCGGGAGGGCCTACAATGAGCAGTTCTTC
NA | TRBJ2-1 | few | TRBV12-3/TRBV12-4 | CASRAARLVVVNEQFF | TGTGCCAGCAGGGCAGCGCGGTTGGTGGTGGTGAATGAGCAGTTCTTC
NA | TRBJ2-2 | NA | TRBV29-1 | CSVGRDVITGELFF | TGCAGCGTAGGCAGGGATGTCATCACCGGGGAGCTGTTTTTT
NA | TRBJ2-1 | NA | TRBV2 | CASSGLGRNEQFF | TGTGCCAGCAGTGGGCTAGGGAGGAATGAGCAGTTCTTC
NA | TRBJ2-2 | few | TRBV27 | CASSHEIPGELFF | TGTGCCAGCAGTCACGAAATACCCGGGGAGCTGTTTTTT
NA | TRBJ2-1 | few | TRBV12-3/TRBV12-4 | CASSSHRDAPEQFF | TGTGCCAGCAGTTCCCACCGGGACGCCCCTGAGCAGTTCTTC